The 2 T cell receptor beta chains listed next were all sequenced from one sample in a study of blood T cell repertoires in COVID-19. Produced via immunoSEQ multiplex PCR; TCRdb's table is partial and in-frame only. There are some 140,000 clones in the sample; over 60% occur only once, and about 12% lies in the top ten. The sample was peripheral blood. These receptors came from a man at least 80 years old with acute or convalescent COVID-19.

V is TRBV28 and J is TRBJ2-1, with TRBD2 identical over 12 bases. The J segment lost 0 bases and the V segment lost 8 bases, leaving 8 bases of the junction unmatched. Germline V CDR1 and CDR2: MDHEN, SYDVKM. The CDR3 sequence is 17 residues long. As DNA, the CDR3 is TGTGCCAGCTTGGGACTAGCGGGTTCAAGCTCCTACAATGAGCAGTTCTTC. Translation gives CASLGLAGSSSYNEQFF.

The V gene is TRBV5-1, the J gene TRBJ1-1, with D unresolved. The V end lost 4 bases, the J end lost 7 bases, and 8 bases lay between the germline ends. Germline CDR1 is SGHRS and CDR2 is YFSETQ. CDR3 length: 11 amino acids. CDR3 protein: CASSEVGEAFF. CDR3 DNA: TGCGCCAGCAGCGAGGTTGGTGAAGCTTTCTTT.